One and the same sample provided the 30 T cell receptor beta chains below, sequenced in a study of OX40 agonist ivuxolimab in advanced cancers. Data came from immunoSEQ multiplex PCR; TCRdb stores just in-frame clones and leaves some out. This sample carries 90,000 to 100,000 clones, about 90% of them seen once, and the ten largest clones take just under 0.8%. Specimen: CD4+ or CD8+ T cells sorted from blood, collected in a trial of the OX40 agonist ivuxolimab. The receptors derive from an adult with an advanced solid tumor such as melanoma, head and neck, liver or kidney cancer.

The chain links TRBV25-1 to TRBJ2-1, with D unresolved. Trimming removed 0 bases at V and 3 bases at J, with 6 bases between. The CDR3 is made up of 14 amino acids. Germline CDR1 MGHDK, CDR2 SYGVNS. In DNA, the CDR3 is TGTGCCAGCAGTGAATATATAAGCTACAATGAGCAGTTCTTC. Protein sequence: CASSEYISYNEQFF.

This chain connects TRBV7-2 to TRBJ1-3, with D uncertain. Trimming removed 3 bases at V and 4 bases at J, with 10 bases between. CDR1 SGHTA and CDR2 FQGNSA come from the germline V gene. The CDR3 runs 14 residues. CDR3 region: CASSFLALGNTIYF. In nucleotides, the CDR3 is TGTGCCAGCAGCTTTCTGGCCCTCGGAAACACCATATATTTT.

CDR3 in amino acids: CASSWGSSGNTIYF. The CDR3 DNA follows: TGCGCCAGCAGCTGGGGATCCTCTGGAAACACCATATATTTT. This chain links TRBV5-1 with TRBJ1-3; D unresolved. Per germline, CDR1 SGHRS and CDR2 YFSETQ. V shed 3 bases and J shed 0 bases, with 7 bases lying between them. This CDR3 contains 14 residues.

The gene calls are TRBV27 and TRBJ2-3, with a possible D match to TRBD1 (5 bases). Germline assignment: CDR1 MNHEY and CDR2 SMNVEV (reference sequence). Trimming pared 3 bases from V and 5 bases from J, leaving 6 bases between. The CDR3 spans 12 residues. For the CDR3, the DNA is TGTGCCAGCAGTTTCACAGGAGATACGCAGTATTTT. This encodes CASSFTGDTQYF.

The rearrangement joins TRBV29-1 to TRBJ1-1; the match to TRBD1 covers 8 bases. With 1 base clipped from V and 4 bases from J, the junction kept 5 bases outside the gene matches. CDR3 size: 14 residues. Germline-derived CDR1 and CDR2 are SQVTM and ANQGSEA. The CDR3 spells CSVEVQGVSTEAFF. The CDR3 region has the DNA TGCAGCGTTGAAGTACAGGGGGTAAGCACTGAAGCTTTCTTT.

A single count supports this clone. The rearrangement links TRBV28 to TRBJ2-4; D ambiguous. The length of the CDR3 is 14 residues. Per the germline V gene, CDR1 is MDHEN and CDR2 is SYDVKM. Trimming stripped 7 bases from V and 7 bases from J, with 17 bases between. CDR3 sequence reads: CASTNQPSPNIQYF. CDR3 DNA sequence: TGTGCCAGCACTAATCAACCGTCCCCCAACATTCAGTACTTC.

CDR3 sequence reads: CASSLPGVGNNEQFF. As DNA, the CDR3 is TGTGCCAGCAGCCTCCCGGGGGTGGGGAACAATGAGCAGTTCTTC. This rearrangement joins TRBV5-6 to TRBJ2-1; tentative D call: TRBD2 (6 bases). The CDR3 has 15 residues. V shed 4 bases and J shed 5 bases, with 16 bases lying between them. CDR1 and CDR2 from the germline V gene are SGHDT and YYEEEE.

CDR3 bases: TGCGCCAGCAGCCCGCTCAGTGGGGGGGCCTTATCTCGAGAGACCCAGTACTTC. It codes for CASSPLSGGALSRETQYF. J is TRBJ2-5 and V is TRBV4-1; D is perhaps TRBD2 (7 bases). V was cut by 4 bases and J by 4 bases, with 25 bases left in between. In germline, CDR1 is MGHRA, CDR2 YSYEKL. The CDR3 has 18 residues.

This sequence joins TRBV4-3 and TRBJ1-3; D is perhaps TRBD1 (6 bases). V was cut by 1 base and J by 3 bases, with 10 bases left in between. Germline lookup yields CDR1 LGHNA and CDR2 YSLEER. The CDR3 spans 15 residues. This CDR3 reads CASSQVGAGGNTIYF. The CDR3 nucleotides read TGCGCCAGCAGCCAAGTGGGGGCGGGTGGAAACACCATATATTTT.

The CDR3 loop is CASKEGGENSPLHF. The CDR3 DNA reads TGTGCCAGCAAGGAGGGGGGAGAGAATTCACCCCTCCACTTT. The V and J genes are TRBV6-6 and TRBJ1-6; D is perhaps TRBD1 (6 bases). V lost 7 bases and J 7 bases, leaving 14 bases between the germline ends. Looked up from germline, CDR1 is MNHNY and CDR2 is SVGAGI (reference sequence). The CDR3 is made up of 14 amino acids.

V gene TRBV7-2 combines with J gene TRBJ2-1; D is possibly TRBD2 (5 bases). CDR1 and CDR2 from the germline V gene are SGHTA and FQGNSA. Trimming shortened V by 1 base and J by 3 bases, and 10 bases separated the two germline ends. The CDR3 runs 15 residues. The CDR3 protein is CASSLDRGIYNEQFF. As DNA, the CDR3 is TGTGCCAGCAGCTTAGATCGGGGAATCTACAATGAGCAGTTCTTC.

The chain combines TRBV4-3 with TRBJ2-7; the match to TRBD2 covers 7 bases. The CDR3 runs 14 residues. V shed 1 base, J shed 2 bases, and the junction held 2 bases outside the gene matches. CDR1 and CDR2 from the germline V gene are LGHNA and YSLEER. The CDR3 DNA reads TGCGCCAGCAGCCAAGGACTAGCTACCTACGAGCAGTACTTC. The encoded protein is CASSQGLATYEQYF.

The J gene is TRBJ2-7, the V gene TRBV9; D possibly matches TRBD1 or TRBD2 (5 bases each). V lost 3 bases and J lost 3, with 16 bases in between. CDR1 and CDR2 from the germline V gene are SGDLS and YYNGEE. The CDR3 length is 15 residues. CDR3 sequence reads: CASSARDVPIYEQYF. DNA for the CDR3: TGTGCCAGCAGCGCCCGGGACGTCCCGATCTACGAGCAGTACTTC.

The rearrangement joins TRBV4-3 to TRBJ1-3; D unresolved. From germline, CDR1 is LGHNA and CDR2 YSLEER. V was cut by 0 bases and J by 2 bases, with 5 bases left in between. There are 14 residues in the CDR3. CDR3 loop: CASSQEGTGNTIYF. CDR3 coding DNA: TGCGCCAGCAGCCAAGAAGGGACTGGAAACACCATATATTTT.

The J gene is TRBJ1-2, the V gene TRBV19; possibly TRBD1 for D (5 bases). The CDR3 is 14 residues long. V was clipped by 1 base and J by 6 bases, with 12 bases between them. CDR1 and CDR2 (germline): LNHDA, SQIVND (reference sequence). In nucleotides, the CDR3 is TGTGCCAGTAGTATAGTAGGCAGGGATCATGGCTACACCTTC. Protein: CASSIVGRDHGYTF. The full variable domain, completed using reference TRBV19 and TRBJ1-2, is DGGITQSPKYLFRKEGQNVTLSCEQNLNHDAMYWYRQDPGQGLRLIYYSQIVNDFQKGDIAEGYSVSREKKESFPLTVTSAQKNPTAFYLCASSIVGRDHGYTFGSGTRLTVV.

The chain employs TRBV7-2 and TRBJ2-2, with no clear D. CDR3 length: 14 residues. V was shortened by 1 base and J by 12 bases, with 15 bases between the two germline ends. Germline V gene sequence: CDR1 SGHTA, CDR2 FQGNSA. This CDR3 is CASSLGQDRGKLFF. CDR3 sequence (DNA): TGTGCCAGCAGCTTAGGCCAGGACCGCGGCAAGCTGTTTTTT. Looking up the rest from reference TRBV7-2 and TRBJ2-2 gives the full variable domain: GAGVSQSPSNKVTEKGKDVELRCDPISGHTALYWYRQSLGQGLEFLIYFQGNSAPDKSGLPSDRFSAERTGGSVSTLTIQRTQQEDSAVYLCASSLGQDRGKLFFGEGSRLTVL.

The chain couples TRBV6-6 to TRBJ1-1; TRBD1 is a possible D gene (6 bases). The CDR3 length is 15 residues. V lost 4 bases, J lost 5 bases, and 17 bases lay in between. Germline values: CDR1 MNHNY, CDR2 SVGAGI (reference sequence). CDR3 nucleotide sequence: TGTGCCAGCAGTTCTCCCCCCGGGACACCAACTGAAGCTTTCTTT. This encodes CASSSPPGTPTEAFF.

This rearrangement joins TRBV19 to TRBJ2-2; the D gene is possibly TRBD1 (6 bases). This CDR3 region has 13 residues. Germline CDR1 reads LNHDA; CDR2 reads SQIVND (reference sequence). Deletions cut 9 bases from V and 2 bases from J, with 10 bases between. CDR3 bases: TGTGCCAGCCCGGACAGCAACACCGGGGAGCTGTTTTTT. The encoded protein is CASPDSNTGELFF.

The chain combines TRBV7-9 with TRBJ2-5; D remains ambiguous. Germline lookup yields CDR1 SEHNR and CDR2 FQNEAQ (reference sequence). The CDR3 sequence is 11 residues long. Trimming took 5 bases from V and 6 from J, leaving 7 bases between them. The CDR3 sequence is CASSPIQTQYF. The CDR3 DNA sequence: TGTGCCAGCAGCCCTATTCAGACCCAGTACTTC.

The DNA of the CDR3 is TGCGCCAGCAGCCGAGCGGGGGGCATCACAGATACGCAGTATTTT. Residues: CASSRAGGITDTQYF. The rearrangement joins TRBV4-1 to TRBJ2-3, with TRBD2 matching over 9 bases. The length of the CDR3 is 15 residues. The V gene end was trimmed by 4 bases and the J gene end by 2 bases; junction bases not matched to a gene: 4. Germline CDR1 is MGHRA and CDR2 is YSYEKL.

The gene calls are TRBV5-1 and TRBJ1-1; 9 bases fit TRBD1. CDR3 size: 14 residues. Trimming at V came to 4 bases and at J to 5 bases, leaving 6 bases not matched to a gene. CDR1 and CDR2 (germline): SGHRS, YFSETQ. CDR3 coding DNA: TGCGCCAGCAGCGCCGGACAGGGGAGAACTGAAGCTTTCTTT. It translates to CASSAGQGRTEAFF.

This rearrangement joins TRBV7-2 to TRBJ2-4; the match to TRBD2 covers 12 bases. Germline V gene sequence: CDR1 SGHTA, CDR2 FQGNSA. This CDR3 has 18 residues. Unmatched junction bases numbered 10, after V lost 5 bases and J lost 2 bases. CDR3 sequence: CASSTLAGGPRTKNIQYF. The CDR3 DNA reads TGTGCCAGCAGCACCCTAGCGGGGGGGCCTCGGACCAAAAACATTCAGTACTTC.

The chain has TRBV5-8 and TRBJ2-3; TRBD2 matches 8 bases. The germline gives CDR1 SGHTS, CDR2 YDEGEE. Trimming cost V 0 bases and J 2 bases; bases outside gene matches: 5. The CDR3 spans 16 residues. The CDR3 DNA reads TGTGCCAGCAGCTTGGGGGCTAGCGGGCACACAGATACGCAGTATTTT. Translated, it gives CASSLGASGHTDTQYF.

The V call is TRBV5-4, the J call TRBJ2-5, with 12 nucleotides matching TRBD1. The CDR3 has 15 amino acids. In germline, CDR1 is SGHNT, CDR2 YYREEE (reference sequence). Trimming took 4 bases from V and 5 from J; bases not matched to a gene: 6. The DNA for the CDR3 is TGTGCCAGCAGCGGGACAGGGGGCAGAGTGGAGACCCAGTACTTC. It encodes CASSGTGGRVETQYF.

This chain connects TRBV11-2 to TRBJ1-1; no firm D call. There are 19 residues in the CDR3. The germline V gene encodes CDR1 SGHAT and CDR2 FQNNGV. The V and J ends lost 1 base and 0 bases respectively, with 21 bases between them. The CDR3, as DNA: TGTGCCAGCAGCTTAGGAGACGGCCTATTCAGTAATTTGAACACTGAAGCTTTCTTT. It is translated as CASSLGDGLFSNLNTEAFF.

This chain joins TRBV6-5 and TRBJ2-1, with no clear D. This CDR3 comprises 12 residues. Germline values: CDR1 MNHEY, CDR2 SVGAGI. V lost 0 bases and J 8 bases, leaving 5 bases between the germline ends. DNA for the CDR3: TGTGCCAGCAGTTACTCGAGTCATGAGCAGTTCTTC. Protein sequence: CASSYSSHEQFF.

Turning to this clone: Sequence at one end of the junction differs from germline and may be a read error. V gene TRBV28 combines with J gene TRBJ2-1; the D is unclear. Germline-derived CDR1 and CDR2 are MDHEN and SYDVKM. The CDR3 loop spans 11 amino acids. CDR3 sequence: CASSFRREVIF. The CDR3, as DNA: TGTGCCAGCAGTTTTCGACGAGAGGTGATCTTC.

The chain links TRBV27 to TRBJ2-5, with a possible D match to TRBD1 (5 bases). Germline CDR1 MNHEY, CDR2 SMNVEV (reference sequence). V lost 5 bases and J 1 base, leaving 14 bases between the germline ends. This CDR3 contains 15 residues. The CDR3 loop reads CASSTGHHPQETQYF. The CDR3 DNA reads as TGTGCCAGCAGTACCGGACACCACCCCCAAGAGACCCAGTACTTC.

This sequence joins TRBV7-9 and TRBJ1-2; weak D call: TRBD1 (5 bases). The germline gives CDR1 SEHNR, CDR2 FQNEAQ (reference sequence). The CDR3 contains 14 residues. With 0 bases removed from V and 4 bases from J, the gap between germline ends came to 9 bases. CDR3 amino acids: CASSLAPGGYGYTF. CDR3 DNA: TGTGCCAGCAGCTTAGCCCCCGGGGGCTATGGCTACACCTTC.

The J gene is TRBJ1-1, the V gene TRBV30; D remains ambiguous. CDR3 size: 12 residues. V was cut by 4 bases and J by 8 bases, with 14 bases left in between. Per germline, CDR1 GTSNPN and CDR2 SVGIG (reference sequence). The CDR3 protein is CAWNAVWAEAFF. DNA of the CDR3: TGTGCCTGGAATGCGGTTTGGGCAGAAGCTTTCTTT.